This T cell receptor (beta chain) was obtained from a study of cytotoxic CD8 clonotypes in ibrutinib-treated CLL. Germline lookup yields CDR1 GTSNPN and CDR2 SVGIG (reference sequence). This CDR3 is built from 13 residues. The V end was cut by 0 bases, the J end by 7 bases, with 12 bases between. Here immunoSEQ multiplex PCR was the method, and the copy in TCRdb shows in-frame clones only, minus some. The data show tens of thousands of clones, around 55% seen once. The V gene is TRBV30, the J gene TRBJ1-2, with no clear D. The sequenced sample was PBMCs, obtained after 24 months of ibrutinib treatment. The TCR sequence derives from a human donor with chronic lymphocytic leukemia. The CDR3: CAWSVQTAGGYTF. For the CDR3, the DNA is TGTGCCTGGAGTGTACAAACCGCCGGTGGCTACACCTTC.